What follows describes a single TCR beta chain. After 5'RACE with constant-segment primers, TCR alpha and TCR beta cDNA libraries carrying sample barcodes and UMIs were obtained. TCRdb analysed the 5' RACE reads with MiXCR anew, one entry per CDR3 protein. Among 200,000 or so distinct CDR3 sequences listed, 15% to 20% were seen once. Germline CDR1 is SGHTA and CDR2 is FQGNSA. V shed 0 bases, J shed 2 bases, and the junction held 1 base outside the gene matches. CDR3 length: 15 residues. The data were obtained in a study of T-cell memory formation after mild COVID-19. The sequence derives from an adult woman who had mild COVID-19 (a few samples of this study predate the infection). Cell type and time point are not known. The V and J genes are TRBV7-2 and TRBJ1-2; 9 positions agree with TRBD1. Source material: PBMCs or a T cell subset sorted from them (not recorded which). Here the CDR3 reads CASSLATGGNYGYTF. In DNA form, the CDR3 reads TGTGCCAGCAGCTTAGCAACAGGGGGCAACTATGGCTACACCTTC. Variable domain in full (rest from reference TRBV7-2 and TRBJ1-2): GAGVSQSPSNKVTEKGKDVELRCDPISGHTALYWYRQSLGQGLEFLIYFQGNSAPDKSGLPSDRFSAERTGGSVSTLTIQRTQQEDSAVYLCASSLATGGNYGYTFGSGTRLTVV.